This T cell receptor (beta chain) is drawn from a study of T cell repertoires in cytomegalovirus infection. This clonotype turned up a few times. Its cognate antigen is unknown. TCRdb fed the reads into MiXCR, producing one record per CDR3 protein. The table shows some 800,000 distinct CDR3 sequences, with under 35% occurring only once. With 8 bases clipped from V and 6 bases from J, the junction kept 13 bases outside the gene matches. The CDR3 loop spans 14 amino acids. In germline, CDR1 is SNHLY, CDR2 FYNNEI. This specimen consisted of cultured CD8+ T cells from PBMCs, obtained from culture after CMV antigen stimulation. This sequence originates from a human donor in good health (CMV status not recorded). Some clones in this sample may be carry-over from other donors' samples. The rearrangement uses TRBV2 and TRBJ2-7; 7 bases align to TRBD2. CDR3 protein: CASRGVRTLGEQYF. In nucleotides, the CDR3 is TGTGCCAGCCGGGGGGTCCGAACCCTCGGCGAGCAGTACTTC.